This entry features one T cell receptor beta chain sequence. This specimen belongs to a study of T cell responses to AZD1222 COVID-19 vaccine. Libraries were prepared by immunoSEQ multiplex PCR; TCRdb keeps only in-frame clonotypes and omits some of them. The table includes about 120,000 clones, approximately 87% detected once. This CDR3 is built from 16 residues. Trimming pared 0 bases from V and 4 bases from J, leaving 11 bases between. CDR1 is SGHNT and CDR2 is YYREEE in the germline V gene (reference sequence). The sample here was peripheral blood, taken on day 0 of AZD1222 vaccination. The TCR was taken from an adult in good health. This chain uses TRBV5-4 with TRBJ2-6, with a weak D call TRBD2 (5 bases). The CDR3 nucleotides are TGTGCCAGCAGCTTGGCCGGGGTAACCGGGGCCAACGTCCTGACTTTC. Protein: CASSLAGVTGANVLTF.